The source of this TCR beta chain is a study of blood T cells in healthy people across ages (dated by TCRdb to about 2015). Regarding the research as a whole: Template switching captured roughly one uniquely barcoded TCR beta cDNA molecule per two T cells in model experiments. For two donors (one aged 18 to 30 and one aged 80 or older), the study analyzed two additional independent replicas of 1 million unique cDNA reads from the same blood draw. Using deep sequencing normalized with unique cDNA molecular identifiers, the study measured how TCR beta repertoire diversity changes with age. Donors of different ages were randomly distributed across sequencing lanes to avoid experimental bias. The donors were split into four age groups: young (average around 15 years), middle-aged (roughly 39), aged (roughly 60) and long-lived (roughly 77).

General study outcomes and caveats: As age increased, observed TCR beta diversity per million T cells dropped in a roughly linear way, and a significant reduction was already evident by age 40. There was a strong correlation between observed TCR beta diversity and the percentage of naive T cells measured by flow cytometry. Because profiling used bulk unsorted PBMCs, naive and antigen-experienced compartments could not be compared conclusively. Compared with the aged group, the long-lived group had more naive CD4+ T cells, fewer expanded clones and increased TCR diversity, suggesting age selection. Donor CMV infection status was unknown, potentially confounding age-related changes in expanded clonotypes. Estimates of total diversity based on one million sequenced T cells were considered lower bounds and underestimates.

Donors were under 40 systemically healthy Caucasian individuals from Russia aged 6 to 90 years. Each donor gave ten milliliters of peripheral blood, collected into EDTA-treated Vacutainer tubes. Ficoll-Paque density-gradient centrifugation was used to isolate PBMCs, with at least 6.5 million per sample. Total RNA was extracted from PBMCs with Trizol reagent, with at least 6 micrograms obtained per sample. The percentages of naive CD45RAhigh/CD27high T cells were determined by flow cytometry on a PBMC aliquot from every donor. V and J lose 0 bases and 2 bases, and a span of 11 bases separates them. The cysteine opens and the phenylalanine closes a CDR3 of 16 amino acids. Left in the record is the CDR3 DNA by itself, 48 bases read in frame from the first base. Per the germline V gene (reference sequence), LNHNV is the CDR1 and YYDKDF is the CDR2. The library was produced with 5' RACE. The data were produced on an Illumina HiSeq 2500. A second PCR of roughly 7 to 12 cycles was run with a J-beta primer mix and a sample-barcoded 5' primer. Each TCR beta cDNA molecule received a unique molecular identifier from a template-switch 5' adaptor carrying 12 random nucleotides. At least 2.5 million CDR3-containing paired-end reads were obtained from each sample. First-strand cDNA synthesis was performed from all RNA using the Mint cDNA synthesis kit, with priming by a TRBC-specific oligonucleotide. After uracil-DNA glycosylase treatment, a first 18-cycle PCR used universal primers M1SS and BC2_uni_R on all cDNA. The authors processed their data as follows. For normalization, 1 million high-quality reads were randomly selected from each sample, with every read carrying a distinct molecular identifier. Reads with shared molecular identifiers were discarded instead of being binned into consensus sequences. MiTCR, set to a Q25 quality threshold and the strictest error-elimination algorithm, was used for CDR3 identification, clonotype clustering and error correction. A nonparametric unseen species model using Euler transformation provided a lower-bound estimate of total TCR beta diversity. TCRdb handled the public reads itself, with Q25 trimming in fastp and clone calling in MiXCR, and kept productive beta chains. CDR3 protein duplicates are merged, each entry listing the most common genes and DNA. TCRdb's processing, not the authors' own work, is the source of the V and J calls. The sample records about 400,000 distinct CDR3 sequences, approximately 47% of which are singletons. The biggest ten clones account for 50% to 65% of the sample.

This clonotype turned up a few times. Its cognate antigen has yet to be identified. No clone much larger than this one lies a single base away; base qualities are absent. Recombination joined TRBV15 with TRBJ2-4; no D gene call is confident. This receptor was taken from a man between 60 and 75 years old in good health. The sample was blood. The bases read TGTGCCACCAGCAGAGATGCCTCCCGAACCAAAAACATTCAGTACTTC. This encodes CATSRDASRTKNIQYF.